This T cell receptor (beta chain) was profiled in a study of T cell responses to AZD1222 COVID-19 vaccine (dated by TCRdb to 2020 to 2023). Looking at the study overall: TCR sequencing was performed for 230 to 250 trial participants, of whom 200 to 220 were given two doses of AZD1222 and some 25 were given two doses of MenACWY control vaccine. Enrollment into the trials was organized by age into subgroups of 18-55, 56-69 and 70-plus years, and those subgroups contained about 160, 30 and 59 TCR-sequenced participants, respectively.

The CDR3 regions of human TCRbeta chains were analyzed by immunosequencing. The published analysis was carried out like this. TCRs in the repertoires were matched against a reference library of SARS-CoV-2-specific TCRs that had been generated with the MIRA antigen-specificity platform. Breadth was defined as the fraction of unique TCRs that were SARS-CoV-2-associated. Depth was defined as the fraction of total T cells that were SARS-CoV-2-associated. Using the MIRA data, each spike-specific TCR was assigned both to the spike region to which the TCR was reactive and to a CD4 or CD8 class. Log10-transformed breadth and depth values were compared by one-way ANOVA with Sidak's multiple comparisons tests. In TCRdb, the immuneACCESS table is reduced to in-frame sequences with V and J assigned. These tables do not hold every clone; where another copy was compared, an unresolved V gene accounts for under half, and the others remain unexplained. V, J and clone size derive from that table, while D and trimming were established from the DNA sequence. The sample yields roughly 150,000 clones; 87% were counted once. The ten largest clones take up roughly a tenth of the sample.

Study-wide findings and limitations: Conclusions about previously exposed vaccinees were limited because only six AZD1222 recipients were SARS-CoV-2 seropositive at baseline. CD4 TCRs associated with the vaccine covered the entire spike protein, and the dominant responses were in regions 160-218 and 743-854. Nearly half of unique spike-specific TCRs reportedly recognized epitopes outside regions mutated in the B.1.351 and B.1.1.7 variants. Because no day 14 peak-response samples were available, repertoires were characterized only after the peak T cell response. In the small 56-69-year group, the increase in depth fell short of significance, most likely because of low power. Spike-specific TCR breadth and depth rose significantly after two AZD1222 doses compared with day 0 and with MenACWY recipients. Participants were mostly white British, with more females than males. The authors suggested clonal diversity may have been underestimated.

Of note for this clone: This receptor's antigen is unknown. No base-level quality is on record; no much larger clone is a single base apart.

The meaning of the sample's time point label: about 28 days (+/-7) after the second vaccine dose. AZD1222 recipients whose second dose came at about 4 weeks and those whose second dose came at about 12 weeks were combined into one group, since spike-specific TCR depth and breadth did not differ between the two schedules. The vaccinee samples were drawn from two UK trials, COV001 and COV002, one of which was a single-blind randomized controlled phase 2/3 trial testing AZD1222 (ChAdOx1 nCoV-19) in healthy adults. For TCRbeta chain sequencing, PBMC samples were collected from trial participants at day 0 and at day 28 after the second dose. Deletion took 5 bases off V and 4 bases off J, with a span of 12 bases between the germline ends. The CDR3 covers 14 residues, taking in both the cysteine and the phenylalanine. The read is trimmed to its CDR3 DNA, 42 bases read in frame from base 1. Reading the germline V gene (reference sequence) gives CDR1 MNHNY and CDR2 SVGAGI.

Specimen: peripheral blood, collected 28 days after the second AZD1222 dose. The TCR originated in an adult who received the AZD1222 COVID-19 vaccine. Recombination linked TRBV6-6 to TRBJ1-3, with the D gene uncertain. The CDR3 in this case is CASSDALRGNTIYF. The DNA reads as follows: TGTGCCAGCAGTGACGCCTTGAGGGGAAACACCATATATTTT.